The entry below describes one TCR beta chain. Its antigen is still unknown. Sequencing used immunoSEQ multiplex PCR; TCRdb keeps in-frame clones, though not all of them. The table records 85,000 to 100,000 clones, about 80% of them present only once. The sort gate was single viable CD3+CD4+CD8-CD45RO+ cells for memory CD4+ T cells. Donors' CMV status reflects serum IgG against pp150, pp28, p38, p52. This sample stems from a study of memory CD4+ T cells and cytomegalovirus serostatus. The overall study: Healthy Belgian adult donors included several CMV-positive and about two dozen CMV-negative people.

This CDR3 is built from 14 residues. Germline-derived CDR1 and CDR2 are ENHRY and SYGVKD. Trimming cost V 2 bases and J 5 bases, with 9 bases left between them. Whole-study findings and limits: Median bootstrapped AUC for CMV status was approximately 0.96 originally, about 0.9 US-trained. The CMV-associated TCR signature appears largely within the CD4+ memory repertoire.

The clonotype comes from an adult in good health and CMV-seropositive. Sequencing input: memory CD4+ T cells from blood. The rearrangement joins TRBV10-3 to TRBJ2-2; D may match TRBD1 or TRBD2 (5 bases each). The CDR3 sequence: CAISEVWGTGELFF. CDR3 in DNA: TGTGCCATCAGTGAGGTGTGGGGGACCGGGGAGCTGTTTTTT.